Listed below are T cell receptor beta chains from one sample, sequenced in a study of blood T cell repertoires in COVID-19. This table comes from immunoSEQ multiplex PCR, and its TCRdb copy is limited to in-frame clones, with some not included. The sample shows over 450,000 clones, approximately 92% of them seen only once. Material: peripheral blood. These receptors were collected from a man in his late teens or twenties with COVID-19, enrolled during active disease. The CDR3 runs from the conserved cysteine through the conserved F or W.

j_call: TRBJ2-7
v_call: TRBV3-1/TRBV3-2
cdr3_aa: CASSPPGGEQYF

j_call: TRBJ2-3
v_call: TRBV19
cdr3_aa: CASSRPTGTASTDTQYF

j_call: TRBJ2-7
v_call: TRBV25-1
cdr3_aa: CASSETGADYEQYF

j_call: TRBJ1-1
v_call: TRBV19
cdr3_aa: CASSPRGQVAEAFF

j_call: TRBJ2-1
v_call: TRBV6-4
cdr3_aa: CASSDSEDYYNEQFF

j_call: TRBJ2-7
v_call: TRBV6-5
cdr3_aa: CASSQGPPYEQYF

j_call: TRBJ2-1
v_call: TRBV27
cdr3_aa: CASSPIGVSSYNEQFF

j_call: TRBJ1-5
v_call: TRBV2
cdr3_aa: CASSEVRDSHYSNQPQHF

j_call: TRBJ2-5
v_call: TRBV11-3
cdr3_aa: CASSLDVLQETQYF

j_call: TRBJ2-3
v_call: TRBV5-1
cdr3_aa: CASHLAGGPADTQYF

j_call: TRBJ2-7
v_call: TRBV19
cdr3_aa: CASSPGDSEWYEQYF

j_call: TRBJ2-1
v_call: TRBV6-5
cdr3_aa: CAAKEGVGSYNEQFF

j_call: TRBJ1-5
v_call: TRBV12-3/TRBV12-4
cdr3_aa: CASRTGEQPQHF

j_call: TRBJ1-3
v_call: TRBV14
cdr3_aa: CASSRTGLSSGNTIYF

j_call: TRBJ2-5
v_call: TRBV6-5
cdr3_aa: CASSYRLSETQYF

j_call: TRBJ2-7
v_call: TRBV18
cdr3_aa: CASSPNHQRSAEQYF

j_call: TRBJ2-3
v_call: TRBV4-2
cdr3_aa: CASSQDGSAETQYF

j_call: TRBJ2-7
v_call: TRBV7-2
cdr3_aa: CASSLTRDSYEQYF

j_call: TRBJ2-7
v_call: TRBV11-2
cdr3_aa: CASSPRTGETYEQYF

j_call: TRBJ1-5
v_call: TRBV2
cdr3_aa: CASSEFREVYQPQHF

j_call: TRBJ2-7
v_call: TRBV24-1
cdr3_aa: CATRSGTDYYEQYF

j_call: TRBJ2-1
v_call: TRBV19
cdr3_aa: CASSASGDEQFF

j_call: TRBJ2-7
v_call: TRBV5-1
cdr3_aa: CASSFRGTDTYEQYF

j_call: TRBJ2-2
v_call: TRBV3-1/TRBV3-2
cdr3_aa: CASSQPSGGNTGELFF

j_call: TRBJ1-3
v_call: TRBV5-1
cdr3_aa: CASSIQGTGNTIYF

j_call: TRBJ2-2
v_call: TRBV2
cdr3_aa: CASSDNRDTGELFF

j_call: TRBJ2-4
v_call: TRBV29-1
cdr3_aa: CSVGAGQTNIQYF

j_call: TRBJ2-7
v_call: TRBV10-3
cdr3_aa: CAISEGTGGFLEQYF

j_call: TRBJ1-2
v_call: TRBV13
cdr3_aa: CASSRAGGDYGYTF

j_call: TRBJ2-5
v_call: TRBV27
cdr3_aa: CASSLWGSGAQETQYF

j_call: TRBJ2-5
v_call: TRBV12-3/TRBV12-4
cdr3_aa: CASGSGGETQYF

j_call: TRBJ2-1
v_call: TRBV5-1
cdr3_aa: CASSLGLADYNEQFF

j_call: TRBJ2-7
v_call: TRBV5-4
cdr3_aa: CASNPLGGGGPAEQYF

j_call: TRBJ2-1
v_call: TRBV19
cdr3_aa: CASSGTRGHNEQFF

j_call: TRBJ2-3
v_call: TRBV7-9
cdr3_aa: CASGPGRSTDTQYF

j_call: TRBJ1-1
v_call: TRBV25-1
cdr3_aa: CASSGPGQMNTEAFF

j_call: TRBJ2-2
v_call: TRBV5-1
cdr3_aa: CASSWVAGGNGELFF

j_call: TRBJ1-5
v_call: TRBV5-6
cdr3_aa: CASSQGAYQPQHF

j_call: TRBJ2-7
v_call: TRBV3-1/TRBV3-2
cdr3_aa: CASSPFREFVSYEQYF

j_call: TRBJ2-7
v_call: TRBV6-5
cdr3_aa: CASSDRGYGEQYF

j_call: TRBJ2-1
v_call: TRBV7-6
cdr3_aa: CASSLGLTTGDEQFF

j_call: TRBJ1-2
v_call: TRBV2
cdr3_aa: CASSETAVYGYTF

j_call: TRBJ1-6
v_call: TRBV3-1/TRBV3-2
cdr3_aa: CASSPTPQGYNSPLHF

j_call: TRBJ1-5
v_call: TRBV27
cdr3_aa: CASGRGGGPQHF

j_call: TRBJ2-7
v_call: TRBV11-3
cdr3_aa: CASSKTEYEQYF

j_call: TRBJ1-2
v_call: TRBV21-1
cdr3_aa: CASTKKGTDYGYTF

j_call: TRBJ2-3
v_call: TRBV1
cdr3_aa: CTSRHRTRTDTQYF

j_call: TRBJ2-2
v_call: TRBV24-1
cdr3_aa: CATSDQDTGELFF

j_call: TRBJ1-6
v_call: TRBV27
cdr3_aa: CASSLRGMGSPLHF

j_call: TRBJ2-3
v_call: TRBV2
cdr3_aa: CASSADRLKTDTQYF

j_call: TRBJ2-1
v_call: TRBV7-3
cdr3_aa: CASSLSSGANEQFF

j_call: TRBJ1-2
v_call: TRBV3-1/TRBV3-2
cdr3_aa: CASSQELGVGGYTF

j_call: TRBJ2-2
v_call: TRBV11-3
cdr3_aa: CASSLGAPLNTGELFF

j_call: TRBJ2-3
v_call: TRBV5-4
cdr3_aa: CASTSITDTQYF